The 11 T cell receptor beta chains listed next were all sequenced from one sample in a study of blood T cells in healthy people across ages. A J-beta primer mix and a sample-barcoded 5' primer were used in a second PCR of about 7 to 11 cycles. TCRdb passed the 5' RACE reads through MiXCR, listing each CDR3 protein once. Among 850,000 to 1,000,000 distinct CDR3 sequences listed, roughly 52% were seen once. The sample was blood. The receptors stem from a man younger than 45 in good health.

Many counts were recorded for this clonotype. V and J are TRBV6-2 or TRBV6-3 and TRBJ2-6, with D possibly matching TRBD1 (6 bases). Germline-derived CDR1 and CDR2 are MNHEY and SVGEGT. This CDR3 region has 16 residues. V was clipped by 5 bases and J by 4 bases, with 15 bases between them. In nucleotides, the CDR3 is TGTGCCAGCAGTCTTTTTCAGGGGTCCGGGGCCAACGTCCTGACTTTC. It codes for CASSLFQGSGANVLTF.

This chain uses TRBV28 with TRBJ1-4, with 10 positions matching TRBD1. Germline V gives CDR1 MDHEN, CDR2 SYDVKM. The length of the CDR3 is 15 residues. V was clipped by 6 bases and J by 5 bases; unmatched bases: 6. The CDR3 loop is CASSQGQGVNEKLFF. In DNA form, the CDR3 reads TGTGCCAGCAGCCAAGGACAGGGGGTAAATGAAAAACTGTTTTTT. The full variable domain, completed using reference TRBV28 and TRBJ1-4, is DVKVTQSSRYLVKRTGEKVFLECVQDMDHENMFWYRQDPGLGLRLIYFSYDVKMKEKGDIPEGYSVSREKKERFSLILESASTNQTSMYLCASSQGQGVNEKLFFGSGTQLSVL.

V is TRBV5-1 and J is TRBJ2-3; D is undetermined. The length of the CDR3 is 15 residues. The germline V and J ends were trimmed by 0 bases and 2 bases, with 10 bases remaining between them. Germline V gives CDR1 SGHRS, CDR2 YFSETQ. The CDR3 spells CASSLATTDTDTQYF. DNA for the CDR3: TGCGCCAGCAGCTTGGCCACTACAGACACAGATACGCAGTATTTT.

The chain uses TRBV4-1 and TRBJ2-1, with 10 bases fitting TRBD1. The germline V gene has CDR1 MGHRA and CDR2 YSYEKL. J was trimmed by 0 bases and V by 3 bases; bases with no gene match: 2. This CDR3 region has 16 residues. The CDR3 bases are TGCGCCAGCAGCCATGGGACAGGGGACTCCTACAATGAGCAGTTCTTC. It codes for CASSHGTGDSYNEQFF.

This clonotype occurred a few times. This rearrangement joins TRBV12-3 or TRBV12-4 to TRBJ2-7; 9 nucleotides agree with TRBD1. Trimming removed 6 bases from V and 6 bases from J; junction bases left unmatched: 9. The CDR3 consists of 14 residues. CDR3 sequence: CASSHGTGRGEQYF. DNA for the CDR3: TGTGCCAGCAGCCATGGGACAGGGAGAGGCGAGCAGTACTTC.

V is TRBV29-1 and J is TRBJ2-1; D is ambiguous. Germline CDR1 SQVTM, CDR2 ANQGSEA. V gave up 1 base and J gave up 8 bases, with 18 bases separating them. The CDR3 extends over 15 amino acids. CDR3 sequence reads: CSVEATANKVDEQFF. The CDR3 coding sequence is TGCAGCGTTGAAGCCACCGCCAACAAGGTCGATGAGCAGTTCTTC.

J is TRBJ2-7 and V is TRBV12-3 or TRBV12-4; weak D call: TRBD1 (6 bases). The germline V and J ends were trimmed by 6 bases and 4 bases, with 16 bases remaining between them. The CDR3 spans 14 residues. The CDR3 loop is CASSWAGVGYEQYF. CDR3 bases: TGTGCCAGCAGCTGGGCAGGGGTGGGGTACGAGCAGTACTTC.

The chain employs TRBV7-2 and TRBJ2-3; TRBD2 matches 8 bases. Trimming took 4 bases from V and 2 from J; bases not matched to a gene: 8. The CDR3 spans 16 residues. Germline lookup yields CDR1 SGHTA and CDR2 FQGNSA. The CDR3 protein is CASSSHSGSFTDTQYF. The CDR3, as DNA: TGTGCCAGCAGCTCCCACAGCGGGAGCTTCACAGATACGCAGTATTTT.

This clonotype was seen more than once but under ten times. The chain joins TRBV20-1 to TRBJ1-5; 7 bases are a match to TRBD1. This CDR3 is built from 13 residues. V shed 3 bases, J shed 7 bases, and the junction held 6 bases outside the gene matches. CDR1 and CDR2 (germline): DFQATT, SNEGSKA (reference sequence). In DNA form, the CDR3 reads TGCAGTGCTAGTTTTCAGGGGGGCCAGCCCCAGCATTTT. This encodes CSASFQGGQPQHF.

This clonotype was counted a few times. The J gene is TRBJ2-1, the V gene TRBV4-2; unclear D gene. The germline V gene encodes CDR1 LGHNA and CDR2 YNFKEQ. There are 13 residues in the CDR3. The ends were cut back, 4 bases at V and 4 bases at J, with 8 bases in the middle. The CDR3 is CASSRTDYNEQFF. As DNA, the CDR3 is TGTGCCAGCAGCCGGACGGATTACAATGAGCAGTTCTTC.

CDR3 in DNA: TGTGCCAGCAGCCGGACCGGACAGCGAACCGAGCAGTTCTTC. It yields the protein CASSRTGQRTEQFF. The chain has TRBV28 and TRBJ2-1; a weak D match, TRBD1 (6 bases). V was trimmed by 6 bases and J by 10 bases, leaving 19 bases between them. Germline V gene sequence: CDR1 MDHEN, CDR2 SYDVKM. CDR3 size: 14 residues.